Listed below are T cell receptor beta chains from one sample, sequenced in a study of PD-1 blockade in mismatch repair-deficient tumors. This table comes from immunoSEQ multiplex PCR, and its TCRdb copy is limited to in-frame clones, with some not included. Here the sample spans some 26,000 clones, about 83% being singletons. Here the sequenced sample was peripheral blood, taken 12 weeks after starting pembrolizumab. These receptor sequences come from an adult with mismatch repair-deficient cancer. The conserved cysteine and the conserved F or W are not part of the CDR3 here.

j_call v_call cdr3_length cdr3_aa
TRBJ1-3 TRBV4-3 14 ASSQGEGALGNTIY
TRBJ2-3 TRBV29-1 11 SVVAGATDTQY
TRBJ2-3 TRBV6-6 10 ASSYFSDTQY
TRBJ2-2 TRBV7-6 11 ASGDRNTGELF
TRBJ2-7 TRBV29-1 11 SVETGTSYVEY
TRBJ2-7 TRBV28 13 ASSLFLAPSYEQY
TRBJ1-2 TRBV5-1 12 ASSQGQGGHSYT
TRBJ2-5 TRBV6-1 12 ASSGDGWGETQY
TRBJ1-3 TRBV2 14 ASSEAPQSAGNTIY
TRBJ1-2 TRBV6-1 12 ASSPRDRENGYT
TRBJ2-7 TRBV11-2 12 ASSSARTAYEQY
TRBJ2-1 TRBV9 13 ASSEGLAGVYEQF
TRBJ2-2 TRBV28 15 ASRHSHLRQRAGELF
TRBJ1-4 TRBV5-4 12 ASSSGTPNEKLF
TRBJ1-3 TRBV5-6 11 ASSLVRGNTIY
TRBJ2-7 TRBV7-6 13 ASSLVADNTYEQY
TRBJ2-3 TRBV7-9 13 ASSVPSGITDTQY